This T cell receptor (beta chain) was sequenced in a study of T cells in Graves' hyperthyroidism and ophthalmopathy. Per the germline V gene, CDR1 is SGHTA and CDR2 is FQGNSA. This CDR3 has 12 amino acids. V was shortened by 3 bases and J by 4 bases, with 6 bases between the two germline ends. Patients were aged 18 to 65, had disease duration under 2 months, and had newly diagnosed hyperthyroidism. Diagnoses used clinical symptoms, serum thyroxine and TRAb, thyroid ultrasound and orbital computed tomography. PBMCs were sourced from over 8.5 ml fresh peripheral blood. A remark on this clonotype: Antigen unknown.

There were TCR beta CDR3 regions amplified from RNA transcripts. The HTBI primer set drove a first-round RT-PCR of the TCR CDR3. MiXCR, applied by TCRdb to the multiplex PCR reads, yields one record per CDR3 protein. The sample shows roughly 700,000 distinct CDR3 sequences, roughly a third of them seen only once. Study findings and constraints: Model predictions of ophthalmopathy came a median around 7.1 months before onset.

The TCR sequence derives from a middle-aged woman with Graves' hyperthyroidism. The chain links TRBV7-2 to TRBJ2-5, with unresolved D. Material: blood. The CDR3 sequence: CASSFVPETQYF. The CDR3 DNA reads TGTGCCAGCAGCTTCGTCCCAGAGACCCAGTACTTC.